These 24 T cell receptor beta chains originate from one sample sequenced in a study of spatial heterogeneity in lung cancer. Their target antigens are unknown. The sample's time point: sample taken at primary tumor resection. TCRdb reanalysed the 5' RACE reads using MiXCR and keeps one entry per CDR3 protein. The sample holds around 10,000 distinct CDR3 sequences, roughly an eighth seen once. Whole-study findings and limits: Expanded intratumoral alpha and beta TCR counts tracked tumor mutation counts.

The sequencing here drew on lung tumor tissue, taken at surgery. The source of these receptors is a male donor with early-stage non-small cell lung cancer.

This clonotype was seen only a few times. The chain couples TRBV24-1 to TRBJ1-1; D is possibly TRBD1 (6 bases). Trimming took off 5 bases at V and 1 base at J, with 13 bases between the two ends. The CDR3 sequence is 15 residues long. Looked up from germline, CDR1 is KGHDR and CDR2 is SFDVKD. In DNA form, the CDR3 reads TGTGCCACCAGTGGTGCAGGGGCTTCGAACACTGAAGCTTTCTTT. Amino acid sequence: CATSGAGASNTEAFF.

The V call is TRBV3-1, the J call TRBJ2-3; the D gene is possibly TRBD2 (5 bases). Per the germline V gene, CDR1 is LGHDT and CDR2 is YNNKEL (reference sequence). The V and J ends lost 1 base and 2 bases respectively, with 10 bases between them. CDR3 length: 15 residues. The CDR3 here is CASSQGSSITDTQYF. CDR3 nucleotide sequence: TGTGCCAGCAGCCAAGGGTCTAGCATCACAGATACGCAGTATTTT.

Relative to its sample, this clonotype is medium-sized. V and J are TRBV28 and TRBJ2-2; 9 bases are shared with TRBD2. With V trimmed by 7 bases and J by 3 bases, 3 bases remained unmatched. The CDR3 runs to 14 residues. CDR1 is MDHEN and CDR2 is SYDVKM in the germline V gene. DNA of the CDR3: TGTGCCAGCATTAGCGGGGGAGACACCGGGGAGCTGTTTTTT. Its translation: CASISGGDTGELFF.

This clonotype was seen many times. The chain employs TRBV28 and TRBJ2-7; D possibly uses TRBD1 or TRBD2 (5 bases each). Germline CDR1 is MDHEN and CDR2 is SYDVKM. Trimming cost V 8 bases and J 3 bases, with 17 bases left between them. There are 14 residues in the CDR3. CDR3 DNA: TGTGCCAGCGGTCCCGGGACCCGCGTCTACGAGCAGTACTTC. This translates into CASGPGTRVYEQYF. Full variable domain (rest looked up from reference TRBV28 and TRBJ2-7): DVKVTQSSRYLVKRTGEKVFLECVQDMDHENMFWYRQDPGLGLRLIYFSYDVKMKEKGDIPEGYSVSREKKERFSLILESASTNQTSMYLCASGPGTRVYEQYFGPGTRLTVT.

The V and J genes are TRBV27 and TRBJ1-5; D is ambiguous. CDR3 length: 13 amino acids. V was clipped by 6 bases and J by 4 bases, with 10 bases between them. From germline, CDR1 is MNHEY and CDR2 SMNVEV (reference sequence). Written as DNA, the CDR3 is TGTGCCAGCAGACTCGGACTTAATCAGCCCCAGCATTTT. It yields the protein CASRLGLNQPQHF.

This clonotype appeared many times. This rearrangement joins TRBV2 to TRBJ2-6, with D perhaps TRBD1 (6 bases). This CDR3 is 16 amino acids long. V lost 9 bases and J lost 1, with 16 bases in between. CDR1 and CDR2 (germline): SNHLY, FYNNEI. CDR3 in DNA: TGTGCCAGTAACAGGGCCCTTTTATCTGGGGCCAACGTCCTGACTTTC. Translating gives CASNRALLSGANVLTF.

This chain links TRBV4-3 with TRBJ1-5, with D possibly being TRBD1 (6 bases). From germline, CDR1 is LGHNA and CDR2 YSLEER. The CDR3 is 14 amino acids. Deletions cut 3 bases from V and 6 bases from J, with 12 bases between. CDR3 sequence reads: CASSQEEGVQPQHF. The CDR3 DNA reads TGCGCCAGCAGCCAGGAGGAGGGGGTTCAGCCCCAGCATTTT.

Worth noting for this clonotype: The CDR3 does not close with the conserved phenylalanine or tryptophan, likely indicating a read error. The V and J genes are TRBV6-5 and TRBJ1-5; D unclear. Germline CDR1 is MNHEY and CDR2 is SVGAGI. The V and J ends lost 6 bases and 10 bases respectively, with 16 bases between them. There are 13 residues in the CDR3. Here the CDR3 DNA reads TGTGCCAGCAGGTGGGCGGCCAATTCCCCCCAGCATTTG. This gives the protein CASRWAANSPQHL.

This clonotype was counted at least ten times. V is TRBV6-6 and J is TRBJ2-6, with a possible D match to TRBD1 (6 bases). V lost 5 bases and J lost 0, with 8 bases in between. The CDR3 has 15 amino acids. Germline lookup yields CDR1 MNHNY and CDR2 SVGAGI (reference sequence). CDR3 coding DNA: TGTGCCAGCAGTGACAGGTTCTCTGGGGCCAACGTCCTGACTTTC. This codes for CASSDRFSGANVLTF.

This clonotype was recorded a few times. The CDR3 nucleotides are TGTGCCAGCAGCCTTAACAGGGTTAGCGGCTACACCTTC. Translating it yields CASSLNRVSGYTF. The chain uses TRBV7-2 and TRBJ1-2; perhaps TRBD1 as D (6 bases). The CDR3 sequence is 13 residues long. Germline CDR1 is SGHTA and CDR2 is FQGNSA. V lost 5 bases to trimming and J lost 8 bases, with 15 bases between them.

The table lists this clonotype with many counts. This chain connects TRBV7-2 to TRBJ2-1, with D perhaps matching TRBD1 or TRBD2 (7 bases each). The CDR3 is 15 amino acids. Trimming pared 5 bases from V and 8 bases from J, leaving 19 bases between. The germline CDR1 and CDR2 sequences are SGHTA and FQGNSA. CDR3 nucleotide sequence: TGTGCCAGCAGCACAGGTGGCGCAGGGGGGGATGAGCAGTTCTTC. Translation gives CASSTGGAGGDEQFF.

This clonotype was detected ten times or more. J is TRBJ2-5 and V is TRBV20-1, with D tentatively TRBD2 (6 bases). V lost 0 bases, J lost 0 bases, and 8 bases lay in between. CDR3 length equals 14 residues. Germline V CDR1 and CDR2: DFQATT, SNEGSKA (reference sequence). The CDR3 loop is CSARDRENQETQYF. In DNA, the CDR3 is TGCAGTGCTAGAGACCGGGAGAACCAAGAGACCCAGTACTTC.

This clonotype was detected ten times or more. The genes are TRBV7-9 and TRBJ1-1; D gene unclear. V was trimmed by 6 bases and J by 4 bases, leaving 6 bases between them. Germline CDR1 SEHNR, CDR2 FQNEAQ (reference sequence). This CDR3 region has 11 residues. The CDR3 DNA follows: TGTGCCAGCAGATCCGGCACTGAAGCTTTCTTT. It is translated as CASRSGTEAFF.

This clonotype was observed at least ten times. The genes are TRBV29-1 and TRBJ1-4; D not resolved. The CDR3 loop spans 13 amino acids. The germline gives CDR1 SQVTM, CDR2 ANQGSEA. Trimming stripped 5 bases from V and 11 bases from J, with 18 bases between. CDR3 sequence: CSVIPNSGEKLFF. The CDR3, as DNA: TGCAGCGTTATCCCAAACAGCGGGGAGAAACTGTTTTTT. Based on the CDR3 plus reference TRBV29-1 and TRBJ1-4, the full variable domain is SAVISQKPSRDICQRGTSLTIQCQVDSQVTMMFWYRQQPGQSLTLIATANQGSEATYESGFVIDKFPISRPNLTFSTLTVSNMSPEDSSIYLCSVIPNSGEKLFFGSGTQLSVL.

This clonotype occurred a few times. V and J are TRBV5-6 and TRBJ1-3, with a possible D match to TRBD1 (5 bases). This CDR3 contains 13 residues. Germline assignment: CDR1 SGHDT and CDR2 YYEEEE. Trimming took off 2 bases at V and 8 bases at J, with 11 bases between the two ends. CDR3 amino acids: CASSFAGSDTIYF. CDR3 nucleotides: TGTGCCAGCAGCTTCGCAGGGTCAGACACCATATATTTT.

The V call is TRBV28, the J call TRBJ2-2; possible D gene TRBD1, 6 bases. CDR3 length: 14 amino acids. V was cut by 4 bases and J by 7 bases, with 13 bases left in between. Germline CDR1 reads MDHEN; CDR2 reads SYDVKM. For the CDR3, the DNA is TGTGCCAGCAGTTCCCCAGGGGAAGACGGGGAGCTGTTTTTT. It is translated as CASSSPGEDGELFF.

In its sample, this clonotype was seen a few times. The chain couples TRBV3-1 to TRBJ2-5, with TRBD2 matching over 11 bases. Germline CDR1 LGHDT, CDR2 YNNKEL (reference sequence). The CDR3 covers 15 residues. Germline trimming cut 4 bases from V and 4 bases from J; bases unmatched to any gene: 5. For the CDR3, the DNA is TGTGCCAGCAGCCGCCTAGCGGGGGGCTTAGAGACCCAGTACTTC. Amino acid sequence: CASSRLAGGLETQYF.

This clonotype was found many times. This sequence joins TRBV28 and TRBJ2-2; TRBD1 matches at 10 bases. Losses at the gene ends were 8 bases for V and 6 bases for J; bases not matched to a gene: 15. CDR3 size: 17 residues. Germline V lookup: CDR1 MDHEN, CDR2 SYDVKM. CDR3 in DNA: TGTGCCAGCTGCCCCGCGCCGGGACAGGGGTATTCCGGGGAGCTGTTTTTT. This encodes CASCPAPGQGYSGELFF.

This clonotype was detected a few times. The CDR3 DNA reads TGCAGCGTTGCAAGGGGAGTAGGCACCGGGGAGCTGTTTTTT. Translating it yields CSVARGVGTGELFF. V usage is TRBV29-1 and J usage is TRBJ2-2, with D perhaps assigned TRBD1 or TRBD2 (5 bases each). V lost 4 bases to trimming and J lost 4 bases, with 13 bases between them. In germline, CDR1 is SQVTM, CDR2 ANQGSEA. The CDR3 has 14 residues.

The V gene is TRBV5-1, the J gene TRBJ2-1, with D maybe TRBD1 (6 bases). Trimming stripped 1 base from V and 8 bases from J, with 13 bases between. CDR1 is SGHRS and CDR2 is YFSETQ in the germline V gene. CDR3 length equals 14 residues. For the CDR3, the DNA is TGCGCCAGCAGCTTGAGACAGGATTGGGATGAGCAGTTCTTC. This gives the protein CASSLRQDWDEQFF. The full variable domain, in which reference TRBV5-1 and TRBJ2-1 provide the parts outside the CDR3, is KAGVTQTPRYLIKTRGQQVTLSCSPISGHRSVSWYQQTPGQGLQFLFEYFSETQRNKGNFPGRFSGRQFSNSRSEMNVSTLELGDSALYLCASSLRQDWDEQFFGPGTRLTVL.

This clonotype has a count of ten or more. V and J are TRBV20-1 and TRBJ1-5; weak D call: TRBD1 (5 bases). Trimming took off 1 base at V and 7 bases at J, with 11 bases between the two ends. This CDR3 spans 13 amino acids. In germline, CDR1 is DFQATT, CDR2 SNEGSKA (reference sequence). CDR3 sequence reads: CSARGGAQQPQHF. The DNA for the CDR3 is TGCAGTGCTAGAGGAGGGGCACAACAGCCCCAGCATTTT.

By share, this clonotype counts as medium-sized. In DNA, the CDR3 is TGCAGTGCTAGGACCCGGACAGGTCGCGGCTACACCTTC. Amino acid sequence: CSARTRTGRGYTF. This chain joins TRBV20-1 and TRBJ1-2, with 7 nucleotides matching TRBD1. After removal of 3 bases from V and 8 bases from J, the junction contained 9 bases not matched to a gene. The germline gives CDR1 DFQATT, CDR2 SNEGSKA (reference sequence). The CDR3 is made up of 13 amino acids.

This clonotype was seen more than once but under ten times. This chain joins TRBV5-4 and TRBJ2-2; 11 positions agree with TRBD1. V lost 2 bases and J lost 3; bases outside the gene matches: 3. The CDR3 loop spans 16 amino acids. From germline, CDR1 is SGHNT and CDR2 YYREEE (reference sequence). CDR3 sequence: CASSLPGQGDTGELFF. The CDR3 bases are TGTGCCAGCAGCTTACCGGGACAGGGGGACACCGGGGAGCTGTTTTTT.

In its sample, this clonotype was seen many times. This sequence joins TRBV12-3 or TRBV12-4 and TRBJ1-2, with TRBD1 identical over 7 bases. This CDR3 comprises 13 residues. V shed 1 base, J shed 6 bases, and the junction held 2 bases outside the gene matches. The CDR3 spells CASSLDRGHGYTF. The CDR3 region has the DNA TGTGCCAGCAGTTTAGACAGGGGCCATGGCTACACCTTC.